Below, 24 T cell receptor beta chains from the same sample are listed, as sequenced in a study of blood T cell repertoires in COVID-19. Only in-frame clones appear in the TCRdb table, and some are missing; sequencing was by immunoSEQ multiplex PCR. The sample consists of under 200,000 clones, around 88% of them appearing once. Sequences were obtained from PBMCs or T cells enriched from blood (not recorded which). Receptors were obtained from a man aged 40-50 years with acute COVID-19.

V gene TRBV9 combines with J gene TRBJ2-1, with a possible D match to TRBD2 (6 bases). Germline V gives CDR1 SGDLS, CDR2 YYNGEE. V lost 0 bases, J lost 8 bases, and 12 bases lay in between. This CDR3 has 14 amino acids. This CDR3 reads CASSVAGRDYEQFF. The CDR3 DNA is TGTGCCAGCAGCGTAGCCGGGAGAGACTATGAGCAGTTCTTC.

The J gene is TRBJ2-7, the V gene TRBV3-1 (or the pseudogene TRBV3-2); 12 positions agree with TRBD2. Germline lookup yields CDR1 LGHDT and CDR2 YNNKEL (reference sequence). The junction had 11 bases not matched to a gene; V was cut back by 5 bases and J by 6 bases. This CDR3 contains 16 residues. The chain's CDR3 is CASSFASGRGTREQYF. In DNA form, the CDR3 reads TGTGCCAGCAGCTTCGCTAGCGGGAGGGGGACCCGCGAGCAGTACTTC.

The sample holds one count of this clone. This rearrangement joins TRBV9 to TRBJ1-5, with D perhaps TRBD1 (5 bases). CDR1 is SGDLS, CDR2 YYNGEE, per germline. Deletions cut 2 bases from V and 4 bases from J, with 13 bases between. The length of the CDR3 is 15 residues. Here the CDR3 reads CASSVGRDPNQPQHF. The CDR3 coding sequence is TGTGCCAGCAGCGTCGGGCGGGACCCGAATCAGCCCCAGCATTTT.

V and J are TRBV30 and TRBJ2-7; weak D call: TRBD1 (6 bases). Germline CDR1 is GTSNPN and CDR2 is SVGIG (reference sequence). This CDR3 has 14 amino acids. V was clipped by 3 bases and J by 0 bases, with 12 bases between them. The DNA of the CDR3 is TGTGCCTGGAGCCGGACAGTCCCCTCCTACGAGCAGTACTTC. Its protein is CAWSRTVPSYEQYF.

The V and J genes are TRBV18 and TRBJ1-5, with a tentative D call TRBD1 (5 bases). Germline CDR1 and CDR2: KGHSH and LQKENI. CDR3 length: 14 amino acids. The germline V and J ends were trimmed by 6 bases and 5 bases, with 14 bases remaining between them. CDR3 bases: TGTGCCAGCTCGCAGGGCGTTTTGGATCAGCCCCAGCATTTT. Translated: CASSQGVLDQPQHF.

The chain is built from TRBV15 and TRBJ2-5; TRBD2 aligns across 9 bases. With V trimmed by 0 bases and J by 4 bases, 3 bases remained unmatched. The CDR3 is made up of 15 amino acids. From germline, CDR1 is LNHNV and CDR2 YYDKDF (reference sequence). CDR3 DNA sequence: TGTGCCACCAGCAGAGACCGTAGCGGGAGAGAGACCCAGTACTTC. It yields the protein CATSRDRSGRETQYF.

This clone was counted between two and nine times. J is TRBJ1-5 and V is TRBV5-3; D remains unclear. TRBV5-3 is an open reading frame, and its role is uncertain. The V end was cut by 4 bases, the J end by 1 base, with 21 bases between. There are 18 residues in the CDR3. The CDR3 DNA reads TGTGCCAGAAGCCGGGATCAACCACCCCCGGACAGCAATCAGCCCCAGCATTTT. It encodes CARSRDQPPPDSNQPQHF.

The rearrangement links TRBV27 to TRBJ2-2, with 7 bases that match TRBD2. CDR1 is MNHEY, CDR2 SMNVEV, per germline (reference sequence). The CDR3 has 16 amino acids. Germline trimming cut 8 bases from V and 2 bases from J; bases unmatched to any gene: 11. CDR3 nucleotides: TGTGCCAGCCGGTTCCGGGACTACCCAAACACCGGGGAGCTGTTTTTT. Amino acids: CASRFRDYPNTGELFF.

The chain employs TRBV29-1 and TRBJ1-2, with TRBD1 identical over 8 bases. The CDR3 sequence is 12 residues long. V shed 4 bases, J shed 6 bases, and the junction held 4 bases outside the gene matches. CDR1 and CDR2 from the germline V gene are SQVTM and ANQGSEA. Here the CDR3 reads CSVGAGGHGYTF. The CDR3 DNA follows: TGCAGCGTTGGCGCAGGGGGCCATGGCTACACCTTC.

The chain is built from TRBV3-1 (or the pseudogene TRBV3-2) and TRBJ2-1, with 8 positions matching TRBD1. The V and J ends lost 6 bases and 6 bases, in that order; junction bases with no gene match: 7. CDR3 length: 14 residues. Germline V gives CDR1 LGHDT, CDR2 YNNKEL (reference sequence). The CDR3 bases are TGTGCCAGCAGTTCCGACAGGGGAACCAATGAGCAGTTCTTC. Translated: CASSSDRGTNEQFF.

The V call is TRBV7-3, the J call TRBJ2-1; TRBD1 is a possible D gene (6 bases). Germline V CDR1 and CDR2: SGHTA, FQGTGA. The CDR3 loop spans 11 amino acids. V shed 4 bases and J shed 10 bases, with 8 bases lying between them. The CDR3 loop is CASSSRGEQFF. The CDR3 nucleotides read TGTGCCAGCAGCTCCAGGGGCGAGCAGTTCTTC.

The CDR3 sequence: CAYQTGAPRISPQHF. The CDR3 nucleotides are TGTGCCTATCAGACAGGGGCTCCTAGAATTAGCCCCCAGCATTTT. The gene calls are TRBV30 and TRBJ1-5; 8 bases match TRBD1. The germline CDR1 and CDR2 sequences are GTSNPN and SVGIG (reference sequence). CDR3 length: 15 amino acids. Trimming removed 7 bases from V and 10 bases from J; junction bases left unmatched: 18.

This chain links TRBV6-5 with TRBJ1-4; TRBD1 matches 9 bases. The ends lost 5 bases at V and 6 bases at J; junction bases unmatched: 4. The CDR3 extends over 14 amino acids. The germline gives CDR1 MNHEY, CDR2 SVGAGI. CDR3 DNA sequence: TGTGCCAGCAGTCCGGGACAGGGCCATGAAAAACTGTTTTTT. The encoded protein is CASSPGQGHEKLFF.

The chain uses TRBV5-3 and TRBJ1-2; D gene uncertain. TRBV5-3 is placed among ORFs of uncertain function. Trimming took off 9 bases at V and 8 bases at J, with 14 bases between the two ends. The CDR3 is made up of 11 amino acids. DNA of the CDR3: TGTGCCATTAGAAGGCGAGGAGGCTACACCTTC. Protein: CAIRRRGGYTF.

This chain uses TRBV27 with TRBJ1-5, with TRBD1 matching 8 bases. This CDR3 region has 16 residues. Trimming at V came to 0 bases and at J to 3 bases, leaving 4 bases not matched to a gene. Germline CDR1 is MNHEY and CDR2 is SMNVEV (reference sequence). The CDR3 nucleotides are TGTGCCAGCAGTTTATCCCGGACAGGGACCAATCAGCCCCAGCATTTT. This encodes CASSLSRTGTNQPQHF.

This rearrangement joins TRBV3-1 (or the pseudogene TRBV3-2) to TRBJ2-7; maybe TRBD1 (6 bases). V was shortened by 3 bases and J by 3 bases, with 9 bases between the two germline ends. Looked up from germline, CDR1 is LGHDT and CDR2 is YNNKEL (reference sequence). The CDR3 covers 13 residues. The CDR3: CASSHRTDYEQYF. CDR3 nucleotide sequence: TGTGCCAGCAGCCACCGGACAGACTACGAGCAGTACTTC.

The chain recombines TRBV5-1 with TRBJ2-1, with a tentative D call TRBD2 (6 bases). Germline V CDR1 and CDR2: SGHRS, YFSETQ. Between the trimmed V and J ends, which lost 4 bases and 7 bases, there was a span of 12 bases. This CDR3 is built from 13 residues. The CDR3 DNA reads TGCGCCAGCAGCCGTTCGGGGGAGAATGAGCAGTTCTTC. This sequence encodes CASSRSGENEQFF.

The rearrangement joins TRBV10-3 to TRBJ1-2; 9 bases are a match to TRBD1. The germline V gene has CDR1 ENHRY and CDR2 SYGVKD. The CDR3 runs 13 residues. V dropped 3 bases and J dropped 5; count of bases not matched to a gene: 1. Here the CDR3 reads CAISDGQGYGYTF. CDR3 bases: TGTGCCATCAGTGATGGACAGGGGTATGGCTACACCTTC.

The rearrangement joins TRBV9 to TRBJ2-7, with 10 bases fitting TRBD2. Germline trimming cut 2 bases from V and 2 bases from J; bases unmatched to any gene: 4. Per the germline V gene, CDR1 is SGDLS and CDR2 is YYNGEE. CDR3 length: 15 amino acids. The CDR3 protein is CASSVGSGGTYEQYF. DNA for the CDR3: TGTGCCAGCAGCGTGGGTAGCGGGGGGACCTACGAGCAGTACTTC.

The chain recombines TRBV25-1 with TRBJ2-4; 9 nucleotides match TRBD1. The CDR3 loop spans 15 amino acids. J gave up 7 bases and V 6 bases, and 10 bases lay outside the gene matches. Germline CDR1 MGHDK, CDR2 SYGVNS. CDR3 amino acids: CASSPYRGRENIQYF. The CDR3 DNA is TGTGCCAGCAGCCCCTACAGGGGGCGCGAGAACATTCAGTACTTC.

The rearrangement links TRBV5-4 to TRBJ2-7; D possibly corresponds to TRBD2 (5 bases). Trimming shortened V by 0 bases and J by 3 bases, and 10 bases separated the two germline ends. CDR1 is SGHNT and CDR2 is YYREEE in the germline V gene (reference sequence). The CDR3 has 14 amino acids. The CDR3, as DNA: TGTGCCAGCAGCTTGGGCGGGCCGGGCTACGAGCAGTACTTC. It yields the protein CASSLGGPGYEQYF.

Here the CDR3 DNA reads TGTGCCAGCAGTGAAGCGGACAGGGGAAATCAGCCCCAGCATTTT. Amino acids: CASSEADRGNQPQHF. The V and J genes are TRBV2 and TRBJ1-5; 9 bases align to TRBD1. CDR1 SNHLY and CDR2 FYNNEI come from the germline V gene. This CDR3 contains 15 residues. With V trimmed by 0 bases and J by 4 bases, 1 base remained unmatched.

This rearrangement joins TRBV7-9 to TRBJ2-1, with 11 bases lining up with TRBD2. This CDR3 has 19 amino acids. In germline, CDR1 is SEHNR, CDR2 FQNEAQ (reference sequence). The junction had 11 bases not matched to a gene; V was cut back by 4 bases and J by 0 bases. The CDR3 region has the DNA TGTGCCAGCAGCTCACCCCGGACTAGCGGGCTTAGCTCCTACAATGAGCAGTTCTTC. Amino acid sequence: CASSSPRTSGLSSYNEQFF.

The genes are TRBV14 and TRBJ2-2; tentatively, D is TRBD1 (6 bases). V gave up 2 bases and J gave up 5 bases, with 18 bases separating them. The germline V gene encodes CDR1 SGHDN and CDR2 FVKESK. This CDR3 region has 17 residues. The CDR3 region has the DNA TGTGCCAGCAGCCAATTTATGACCGGGGACAAGACCGGGGAGCTGTTTTTT. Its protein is CASSQFMTGDKTGELFF.